This T cell receptor (beta chain) comes out of a study of beta chain features in type 1 diabetes. On this clone itself: Its antigen is still unknown.

The study, taken as a whole, reports: Within each of all four CD4+ subsets, Type 1 diabetes patients had TCRB CDR3s that were moderately but significantly shorter. Possible PCR preference for shorter templates applied equally to patients and controls. Sequencing from cDNA could over-represent high-TCR-expressing cells. Type 1 diabetes patients showed fewer insertions and more deletions at VDJ junctions.

Expressed TCRB transcripts were sequenced, since all the RNA that had been isolated was reverse transcribed. Measured with immunoSEQ multiplex PCR; TCRdb has only the in-frame clones, and not every one. Of a few hundred thousand clones detected, 9.6% appear once; the ten largest clones hold about 0.037%. J lost 4 bases, V lost 6 bases, and 7 bases had no gene match. Germline loops: CDR1 SGHVS, CDR2 FNYEAQ. The CDR3 spans 17 residues. This TCR was sampled from a woman aged 18 to 35 in good health. Sequencing was done on a sample of naive CD4+ T cells from blood. The chain recombines TRBV7-6 with TRBJ2-1, with 15 nucleotides matching TRBD2. CDR3 bases: TGTGCCAGCAGTCCATGGGGGACTAGCGGGGGGTACAATGAGCAGTTCTTC. Protein: CASSPWGTSGGYNEQFF.